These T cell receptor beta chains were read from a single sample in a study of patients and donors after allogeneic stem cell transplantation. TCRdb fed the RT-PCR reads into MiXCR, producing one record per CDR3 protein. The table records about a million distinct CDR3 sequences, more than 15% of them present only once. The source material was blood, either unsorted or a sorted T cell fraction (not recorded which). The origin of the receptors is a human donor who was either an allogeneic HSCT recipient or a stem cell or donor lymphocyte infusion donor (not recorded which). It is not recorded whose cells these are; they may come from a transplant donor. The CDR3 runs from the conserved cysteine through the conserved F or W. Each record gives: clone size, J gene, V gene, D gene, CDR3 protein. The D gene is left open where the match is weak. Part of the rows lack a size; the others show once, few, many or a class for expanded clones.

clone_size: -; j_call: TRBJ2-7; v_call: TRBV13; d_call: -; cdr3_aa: CASSQLGTARYEQYF
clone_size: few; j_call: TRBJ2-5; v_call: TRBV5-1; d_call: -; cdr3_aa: CASVDQETQYF
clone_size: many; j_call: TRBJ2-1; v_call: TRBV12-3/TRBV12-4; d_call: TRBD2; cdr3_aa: CASSHFSGGREQFF
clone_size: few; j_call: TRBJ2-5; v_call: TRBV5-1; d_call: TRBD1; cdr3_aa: CASSGADRDQETQYF
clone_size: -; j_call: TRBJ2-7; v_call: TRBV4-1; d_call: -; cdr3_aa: CASSQSRAYEQYF
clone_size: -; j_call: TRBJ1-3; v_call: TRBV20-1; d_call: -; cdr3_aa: CSARGQRNTIYF
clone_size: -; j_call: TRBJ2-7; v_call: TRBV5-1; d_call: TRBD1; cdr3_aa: CASSRKGQGAYEQYF
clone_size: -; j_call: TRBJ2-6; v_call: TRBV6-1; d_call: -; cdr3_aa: CASSRGARWDAPGANVLTF
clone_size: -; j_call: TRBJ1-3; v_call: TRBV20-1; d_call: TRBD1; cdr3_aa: CSARGLDRGGNTIYF
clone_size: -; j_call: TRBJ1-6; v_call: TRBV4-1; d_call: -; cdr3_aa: CASSQARGSPLHF
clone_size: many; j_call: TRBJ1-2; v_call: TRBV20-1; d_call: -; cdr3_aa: CSARGGREADPYGYTF
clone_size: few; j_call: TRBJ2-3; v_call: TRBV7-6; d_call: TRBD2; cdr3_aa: CASSLGLAGARLTDTQYF
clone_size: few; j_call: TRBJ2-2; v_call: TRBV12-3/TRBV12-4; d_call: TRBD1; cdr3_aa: CAFSQGGTGELFF
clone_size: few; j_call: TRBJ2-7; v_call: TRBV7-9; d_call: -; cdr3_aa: CASSSRNNEQYF
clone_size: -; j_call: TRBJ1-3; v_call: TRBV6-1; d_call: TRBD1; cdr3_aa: CASSTPTRQGGNTIYF
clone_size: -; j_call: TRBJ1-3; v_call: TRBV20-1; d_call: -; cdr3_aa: CSASAGFLSGNTIYF
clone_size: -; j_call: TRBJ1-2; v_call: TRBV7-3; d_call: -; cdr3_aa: CASSLIQGSYTF
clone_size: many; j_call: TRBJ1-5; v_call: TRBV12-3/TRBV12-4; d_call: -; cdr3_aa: CASSLDREENQPQHF
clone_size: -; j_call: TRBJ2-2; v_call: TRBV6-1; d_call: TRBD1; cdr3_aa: CASSPVPTGGLAGELFF
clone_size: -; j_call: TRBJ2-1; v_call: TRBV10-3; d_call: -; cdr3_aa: CAISEGGTSSYNEQFF
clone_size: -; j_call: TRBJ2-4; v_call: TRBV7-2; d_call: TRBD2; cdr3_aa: CASSHGTSGKNIQYF
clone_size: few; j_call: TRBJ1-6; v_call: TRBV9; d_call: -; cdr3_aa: CASSVALAGDSPLHF
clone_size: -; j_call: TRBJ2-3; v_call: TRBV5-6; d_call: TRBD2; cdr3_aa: CASSWTSGGAVHTDTQYF
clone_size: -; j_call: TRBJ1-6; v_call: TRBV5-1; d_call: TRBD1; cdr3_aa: CASSRTGANNSPLHF
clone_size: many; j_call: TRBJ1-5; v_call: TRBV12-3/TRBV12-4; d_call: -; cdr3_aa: CASSWGGAIISNQPQHF
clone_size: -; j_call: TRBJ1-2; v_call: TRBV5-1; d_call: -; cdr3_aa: CASSMGPTNYGYTF
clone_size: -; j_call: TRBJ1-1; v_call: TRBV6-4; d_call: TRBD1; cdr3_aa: CASSPQLTDRGNTEAFF
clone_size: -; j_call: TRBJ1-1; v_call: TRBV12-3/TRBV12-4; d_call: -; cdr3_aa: CASSRIGRNSAFF
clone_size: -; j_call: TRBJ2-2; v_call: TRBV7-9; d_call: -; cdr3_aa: CASSSQATGELFF
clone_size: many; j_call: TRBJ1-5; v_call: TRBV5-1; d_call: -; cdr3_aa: CASSLNGQRNQPQHF
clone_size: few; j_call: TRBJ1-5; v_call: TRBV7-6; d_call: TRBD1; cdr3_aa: CASSNLRGPGSNQPQHF
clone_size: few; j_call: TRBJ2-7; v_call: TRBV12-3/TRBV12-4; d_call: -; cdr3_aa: CASTDLSYEQYF
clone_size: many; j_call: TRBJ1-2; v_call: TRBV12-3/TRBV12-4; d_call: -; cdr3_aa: CASSFTGSANYGYTF
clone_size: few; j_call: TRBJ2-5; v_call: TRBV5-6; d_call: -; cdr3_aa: CASSRLGSLPETQYF
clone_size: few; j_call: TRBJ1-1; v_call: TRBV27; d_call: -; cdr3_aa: CASKNPGTSNTEAFF
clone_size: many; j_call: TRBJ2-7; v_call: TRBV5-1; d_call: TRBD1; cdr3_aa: CASSLGTGQVSYEQYF
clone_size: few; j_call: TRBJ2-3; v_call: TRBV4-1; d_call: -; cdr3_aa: CASSPDWLAEDTQYF
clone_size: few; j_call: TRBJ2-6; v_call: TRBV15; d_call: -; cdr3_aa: CATRKAGANVLTF
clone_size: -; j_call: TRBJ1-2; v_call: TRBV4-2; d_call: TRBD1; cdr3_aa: CASSTRDSEGYTF
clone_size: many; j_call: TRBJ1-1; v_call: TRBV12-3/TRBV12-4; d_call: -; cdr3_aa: CASSLTQGGAEAFF
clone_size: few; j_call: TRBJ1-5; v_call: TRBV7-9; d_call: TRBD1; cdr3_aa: CASSLAGGGSNQPQHF
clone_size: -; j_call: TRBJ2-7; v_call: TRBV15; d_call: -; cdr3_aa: CATSREGEGHPPSYEQYF
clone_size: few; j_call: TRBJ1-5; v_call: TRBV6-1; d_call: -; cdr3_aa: CATNRQPNSNQPQHF
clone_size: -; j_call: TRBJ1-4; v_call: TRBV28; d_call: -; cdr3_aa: CASSLPGREKLFF
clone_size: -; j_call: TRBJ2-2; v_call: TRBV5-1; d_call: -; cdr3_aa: CASSLETVANTGELFF
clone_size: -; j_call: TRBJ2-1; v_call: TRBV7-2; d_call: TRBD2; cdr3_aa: CASSLSRLAEQFF
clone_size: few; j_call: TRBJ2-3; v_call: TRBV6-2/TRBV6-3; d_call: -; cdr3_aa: CASLGALRGIDTQYF
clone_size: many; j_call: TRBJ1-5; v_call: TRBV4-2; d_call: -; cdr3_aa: CASSQAELDDQPQHF
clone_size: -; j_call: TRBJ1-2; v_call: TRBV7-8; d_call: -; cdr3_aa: CASSLDRGVNYGYTF
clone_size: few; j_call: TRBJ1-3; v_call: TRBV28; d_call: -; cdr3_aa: CASSPSGDTIYF
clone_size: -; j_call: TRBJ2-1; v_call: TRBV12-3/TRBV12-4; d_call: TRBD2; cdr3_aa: CASRTSGSFYNEQFF
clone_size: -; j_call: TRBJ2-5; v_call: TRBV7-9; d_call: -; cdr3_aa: CASSPRDHSEGTQYF
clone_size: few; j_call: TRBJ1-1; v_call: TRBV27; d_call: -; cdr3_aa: CASRRLGNTEAFF
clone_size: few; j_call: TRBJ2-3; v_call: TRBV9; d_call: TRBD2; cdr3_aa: CASSVGIAGGFTDTQYF
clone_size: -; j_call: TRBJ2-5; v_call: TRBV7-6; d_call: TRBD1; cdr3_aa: CASSLLFPGQGQTQYF
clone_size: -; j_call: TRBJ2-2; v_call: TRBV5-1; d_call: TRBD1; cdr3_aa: CASSVRDRGPGELFF
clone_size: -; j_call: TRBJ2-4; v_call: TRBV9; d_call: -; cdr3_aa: CASSAGTSPGGIQYF
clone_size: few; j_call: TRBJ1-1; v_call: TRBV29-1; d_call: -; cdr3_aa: CSARLGSVEAFF
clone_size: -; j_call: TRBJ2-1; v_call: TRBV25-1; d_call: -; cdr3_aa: CASSEGTTMGQFF
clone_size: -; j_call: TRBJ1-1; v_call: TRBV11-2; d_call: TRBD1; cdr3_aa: CASSPGTGGLTEAFF